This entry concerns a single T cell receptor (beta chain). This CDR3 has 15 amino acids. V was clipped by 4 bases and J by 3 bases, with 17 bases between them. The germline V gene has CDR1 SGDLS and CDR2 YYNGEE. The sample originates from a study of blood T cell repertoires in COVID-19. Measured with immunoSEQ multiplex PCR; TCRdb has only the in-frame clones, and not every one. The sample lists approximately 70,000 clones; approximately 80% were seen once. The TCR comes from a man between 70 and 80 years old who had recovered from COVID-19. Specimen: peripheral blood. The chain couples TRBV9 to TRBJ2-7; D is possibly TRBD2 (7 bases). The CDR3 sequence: CASSPRTGRDYEQYF. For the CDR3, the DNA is TGTGCCAGCAGCCCTCGAACAGGGAGGGACTACGAGCAGTACTTC.